The next 22 T cell receptor beta chains were all read from a single sample in a study of control samples from healthy donors and cancer patients. The data were produced by immunoSEQ multiplex PCR, yet TCRdb's version contains in-frame clones alone and is incomplete. The data show more than 95,000 clones, roughly 93% seen once. The sample taken for sequencing was blood. These receptors came from a man between 18 and 29 years old in good health.

A single count supports this clone. The CDR3 DNA is TGTGCCTGGAGTCTCCGGGCGACTAGCGGGGGAAGGTACGAGCAGTACTTC. This codes for CAWSLRATSGGRYEQYF. This chain joins TRBV30 and TRBJ2-7; TRBD2 matches at 12 bases. The CDR3 covers 17 residues. Germline assignment: CDR1 GTSNPN and CDR2 SVGIG (reference sequence). Trimming cost V 2 bases and J 4 bases; bases outside gene matches: 12.

The J gene is TRBJ2-5, the V gene TRBV7-9, with TRBD2 as a possible D gene (7 bases). Germline V lookup: CDR1 SEHNR, CDR2 FQNEAQ (reference sequence). The CDR3 runs to 15 residues. Trimming removed 3 bases from V and 0 bases from J, with 11 bases in between. The CDR3 loop reads CASSLGGLYQETQYF. CDR3 bases: TGTGCCAGCAGCTTGGGGGGGCTGTACCAAGAGACCCAGTACTTC.

The V gene is TRBV5-1, the J gene TRBJ1-2, with D tentatively TRBD1 (5 bases). Per germline, CDR1 SGHRS and CDR2 YFSETQ. The CDR3 is 16 residues long. V was clipped by 0 bases and J by 2 bases, with 14 bases between them. The CDR3 here is CASSLGPRVINYGYTF. The CDR3 bases are TGCGCCAGCAGCTTGGGGCCCAGGGTTATAAACTATGGCTACACCTTC.

CDR3 coding DNA: TGTGCCAGCAGCTTAGAACCCCCATCCGATGAGCAGTTCTTC. Amino acid sequence: CASSLEPPSDEQFF. The V gene is TRBV7-9, the J gene TRBJ2-1; D is ambiguous. V was clipped by 1 base and J by 8 bases, with 12 bases between them. The CDR3 is made up of 14 amino acids. Per germline, CDR1 SEHNR and CDR2 FQNEAQ (reference sequence).

The V and J genes are TRBV10-3 and TRBJ2-7; 8 positions agree with TRBD1. Germline V gene sequence: CDR1 ENHRY, CDR2 SYGVKD. There are 15 residues in the CDR3. Losses at the gene ends were 0 bases for V and 5 bases for J; bases not matched to a gene: 6. The CDR3 DNA sequence: TGTGCCATCAGTGAGTCTGTGACAGGGGTAAACGAGCAGTACTTC. It codes for CAISESVTGVNEQYF.

This clone was recorded once. The gene calls are TRBV19 and TRBJ1-3; D remains ambiguous. Germline V gene lookup returns CDR1 LNHDA and CDR2 SQIVND (reference sequence). Trimming removed 7 bases at V and 4 bases at J, with 14 bases between. This CDR3 region has 14 residues. The CDR3 protein is CASKPNTGGNTIYF. CDR3 sequence (DNA): TGTGCCAGTAAGCCTAACACGGGAGGAAACACCATATATTTT.

This clone appeared a few times. CDR3 residues: CASSLRPSGANTGELFF. The CDR3 nucleotides read TGTGCCAGCAGCCTGAGGCCTAGCGGGGCGAACACCGGGGAGCTGTTTTTT. The chain combines TRBV5-6 with TRBJ2-2; TRBD2 agrees at 9 bases. Looked up from germline, CDR1 is SGHDT and CDR2 is YYEEEE. Unmatched junction bases numbered 7, after V lost 4 bases and J lost 0 bases. The CDR3 is 17 residues long. Looking up the rest from reference TRBV5-6 and TRBJ2-2 gives the full variable domain: DAGVTQSPTHLIKTRGQQVTLRCSPKSGHDTVSWYQQALGQGPQFIFQYYEEEERQRGNFPDRFSGHQFPNYSSELNVNALLLGDSALYLCASSLRPSGANTGELFFGEGSRLTVL.

V and J are TRBV7-6 and TRBJ1-4; TRBD1 matches at 9 bases. CDR3 length equals 14 residues. The V and J ends lost 3 bases and 6 bases, in that order; junction bases with no gene match: 2. Germline CDR1 reads SGHVS; CDR2 reads FNYEAQ. CDR3 bases: TGTGCCAGCAGCTTGGACAGGGGTGATGAAAAACTGTTTTTT. Translated, it gives CASSLDRGDEKLFF. Complete variable domain (other parts from reference TRBV7-6 and TRBJ1-4): GAGVSQSPRYKVTKRGQDVALRCDPISGHVSLYWYRQALGQGPEFLTYFNYEAQQDKSGLPNDRFSAERPEGSISTLTIQRTEQRDSAMYRCASSLDRGDEKLFFGSGTQLSVL.

The J gene is TRBJ2-3, the V gene TRBV25-1; 9 nucleotides agree with TRBD2. Trimming cost V 0 bases and J 0 bases; bases outside gene matches: 4. This CDR3 spans 17 amino acids. The germline V gene has CDR1 MGHDK and CDR2 SYGVNS. The CDR3 loop is CASSEYATSGSTDTQYF. The DNA of the CDR3 is TGTGCCAGCAGTGAATATGCTACTAGCGGGAGCACAGATACGCAGTATTTT.

The CDR3 region is CASSSRPDGRATDTQYF. For the CDR3, the DNA is TGTGCCAGCAGCTCCCGCCCGGACGGGAGGGCCACAGATACGCAGTATTTT. This chain connects TRBV7-6 to TRBJ2-3; 8 bases match TRBD2. CDR1 is SGHVS, CDR2 FNYEAQ, per germline. V gave up 4 bases and J gave up 2 bases; unmatched junction bases: 11. The CDR3 sequence is 17 residues long. Based on the CDR3 plus reference TRBV7-6 and TRBJ2-3, the full variable domain is GAGVSQSPRYKVTKRGQDVALRCDPISGHVSLYWYRQALGQGPEFLTYFNYEAQQDKSGLPNDRFSAERPEGSISTLTIQRTEQRDSAMYRCASSSRPDGRATDTQYFGPGTRLTVL.

This clone was recorded once. The chain employs TRBV5-5 and TRBJ1-1, with D possibly being TRBD1 (5 bases). CDR3 length: 15 residues. Germline V gene data show CDR1 as SGHKS and CDR2 as YYEKEE (reference sequence). Trimming cost V 4 bases and J 2 bases, with 15 bases left between them. The CDR3 region is CASSGAGSLNTEAFF. In DNA form, the CDR3 reads TGTGCCAGCAGCGGGGCCGGGTCTCTAAACACTGAAGCTTTCTTT.

The rearrangement links TRBV30 to TRBJ1-2; 8 bases map to TRBD1. CDR1 and CDR2 from the germline V gene are GTSNPN and SVGIG (reference sequence). The J segment lost 3 bases and the V segment lost 4 bases, leaving 7 bases of the junction unmatched. This CDR3 has 14 residues. For the CDR3, the DNA is TGTGCCTGGACCGGACAGGGCCGTGACTATGGCTACACCTTC. This encodes CAWTGQGRDYGYTF.

This chain uses TRBV12-5 with TRBJ1-2, with D possibly being TRBD1 (5 bases). CDR3 length: 14 residues. Germline CDR1 reads LGHNT; CDR2 reads FRNRAP. V lost 4 bases and J lost 4, with 13 bases in between. The CDR3, as DNA: TGTGCTAGTGGTTCCTGGGACGGCGGCTATGGCTACACCTTC. Translating it yields CASGSWDGGYGYTF.

The chain is built from TRBV19 and TRBJ1-2; D not resolved. The V and J ends lost 3 bases and 6 bases respectively, with 14 bases between them. There are 14 residues in the CDR3. Germline V gives CDR1 LNHDA, CDR2 SQIVND (reference sequence). CDR3 loop: CASSIRSGRDGYTF. CDR3 nucleotides: TGTGCCAGTAGTATTAGGTCGGGCAGAGATGGCTACACCTTC.

This rearrangement joins TRBV6-5 to TRBJ2-1; TRBD1 aligns across 9 bases. Trimming took 4 bases from V and 10 from J; bases not matched to a gene: 8. The CDR3 contains 14 residues. The germline gives CDR1 MNHEY, CDR2 SVGAGI. The CDR3 sequence is CASSWSGQGVEQFF. The CDR3, as DNA: TGTGCCAGCAGTTGGTCGGGACAGGGTGTGGAGCAGTTCTTC.

This clone was detected once. This chain links TRBV7-6 with TRBJ2-1, with 8 bases aligning to TRBD1. The CDR3 has 16 amino acids. From germline, CDR1 is SGHVS and CDR2 FNYEAQ. Trimming cost V 6 bases and J 9 bases; bases outside gene matches: 16. In nucleotides, the CDR3 is TGTGCCAGCAGTTATCTATCTGGACAGGGTTCCGGTGAGCAGTTCTTC. This codes for CASSYLSGQGSGEQFF.

The chain is built from TRBV6-2 or TRBV6-3 and TRBJ2-3; 9 nucleotides align to TRBD2. The CDR3 spans 15 residues. V was pared by 5 bases and J by 0 bases, with 3 bases of the junction left unmatched. Looked up from germline, CDR1 is MNHEY and CDR2 is SVGEGT. CDR3 sequence (DNA): TGTGCCAGCAGTGAGGCGGGGGGGAGCACAGATACGCAGTATTTT. This sequence encodes CASSEAGGSTDTQYF.

The V and J genes are TRBV7-9 and TRBJ1-2; D gene ambiguous. Trimming took 3 bases from V and 3 from J, leaving 8 bases between them. The CDR3 covers 13 residues. CDR1 and CDR2 (germline): SEHNR, FQNEAQ (reference sequence). The CDR3 bases are TGTGCCAGCAGCTTTTTGGAACACTATGGCTACACCTTC. As protein: CASSFLEHYGYTF.

The rearrangement joins TRBV7-3 to TRBJ2-3; D possibly corresponds to TRBD2 (6 bases). The V gene lost 1 base and the J gene lost 0 bases, with 11 bases spanning the gap. From germline, CDR1 is SGHTA and CDR2 FQGTGA. The CDR3 totals 16 residues. CDR3 sequence (DNA): TGTGCCAGCAGCTTAAACTCGGGGACTAGCACAGATACGCAGTATTTT. This codes for CASSLNSGTSTDTQYF. Full variable domain (outside the CDR3, taken from reference TRBV7-3 and TRBJ2-3): GAGVSQTPSNKVTEKGKYVELRCDPISGHTALYWYRQSLGQGPEFLIYFQGTGAADDSGLPNDRFFAVRPEGSVSTLKIQRTERGDSAVYLCASSLNSGTSTDTQYFGPGTRLTVL.

This clone was detected only once. Other DNA variants within this sample encode the same CDR3. This sequence joins TRBV14 and TRBJ1-1; D unresolved. The CDR3 spans 14 residues. Trimming pared 1 base from V and 1 base from J, leaving 7 bases between. Germline V gene sequence: CDR1 SGHDN, CDR2 FVKESK. In nucleotides, the CDR3 is TGTGCCAGCAGCCAAGTGGGAGGGAACACTGAAGCTTTCTTT. It translates to CASSQVGGNTEAFF.

This chain connects TRBV29-1 to TRBJ1-1; no clear D. CDR3 size: 13 residues. Germline V CDR1 and CDR2: SQVTM, ANQGSEA. V gave up 7 bases and J gave up 0 bases, with 12 bases separating them. The CDR3 nucleotides read TGCAGCGGTTCGGGGATGGTGAACACTGAAGCTTTCTTT. This translates into CSGSGMVNTEAFF.

The chain carries TRBV4-3 and TRBJ1-6; weak D call: TRBD1 (5 bases). The CDR3 is made up of 15 amino acids. The V gene's germline CDR1 is LGHNA and CDR2 YSLEER. V lost 4 bases to trimming and J lost 4 bases, with 11 bases between them. As DNA, the CDR3 is TGCGCCAGCAGCCCCACGGGGGAGTATAATTCACCCCTCCACTTT. Its protein is CASSPTGEYNSPLHF.